The present entry profiles one T cell receptor beta chain with its context. This record comes from a study of T cells in Graves' hyperthyroidism and ophthalmopathy. The V segment lost 7 bases and the J segment 7 bases; nucleotides outside the gene matches: 9. From germline, CDR1 is SGHTA and CDR2 FQGTGA. CDR3 length equals 15 residues. RNA transcripts provided the source from which TCR beta CDR3 regions were amplified. A set of HTBI primers served as the primers for a first-round RT-PCR of the TCR CDR3. TCRdb re-analysed the multiplex PCR reads in MiXCR, keeping a single row per CDR3 protein. The sample gives roughly 800,000 distinct CDR3 sequences, around 38% of which show up once; approximately 8.7% is in the top ten.

The V call is TRBV7-3, the J call TRBJ2-6, with 8 bases identical to TRBD2. The sequenced material came from blood. This clonotype was obtained from a man between 18 and 29 years old with Graves' hyperthyroidism. CDR3 loop: CASTTGTSGANVLTF. The DNA of the CDR3 is TGTGCCAGCACCACTGGGACTAGTGGTGCCAACGTCCTGACTTTC.